This TCR beta chain appears in the sequencing data of a study of T cells after yellow fever vaccination. Overall study: Fractions of limited cellularity were prepared by means of SMART-Seq v4 Ultra Low Input. Study-level findings and limits: Most clones from primary vaccination were detected again post-booster (about 95% CD4, about 85% CD8). FACS-sorted repertoires might harbor abundant contaminating clonotypes from the bulk population.

This clonotype came up a few times. Its cognate antigen is unknown. This CDR3 has 13 amino acids. Germline V lookup: CDR1 SEHNR, CDR2 FQNEAQ (reference sequence). V was shortened by 4 bases and J by 6 bases, with 12 bases between the two germline ends. 5'RACE template switching produced TCR cDNA carrying a universal primer site and UMIs. TCRdb re-called the 5' RACE reads through MiXCR, storing one row per CDR3 protein. The table includes 500,000 to 650,000 distinct CDR3 sequences, roughly 17% detected once. The sequences come from PBMCs, collected 5 to 6 days after the first yellow fever vaccination. This rearrangement joins TRBV7-9 to TRBJ1-1; D unclear. The sequence was collected from a man younger than 30 who received the YFV17D yellow fever vaccine. The CDR3 DNA sequence: TGTGCCAGCAGCTCACCAGAGATGGCTGAAGCTTTCTTT. Amino acid sequence: CASSSPEMAEAFF.